The sequence of this T cell receptor (beta chain) was determined in a study of blood T cell repertoires in COVID-19. In the study overall: PBMCs, B-cell-depleted T cells, or T cells were the source of the cDNA or gDNA that made up the material.

The table came from immunoSEQ multiplex PCR; TCRdb's copy has only in-frame clones and leaves some out. The sample shows about 160,000 clones, under 90% of them seen only once. From germline, CDR1 is SNHLY and CDR2 FYNNEI. The CDR3 has 11 residues. V lost 4 bases and J lost 6, with 7 bases in between. The TCR originated in a woman of 80 years or more with acute or convalescent COVID-19. The sample comprised peripheral blood. The chain combines TRBV2 with TRBJ2-7; D not certain. The CDR3 protein is CASSGLREQYF. The CDR3 DNA is TGTGCCAGCAGTGGGTTGCGCGAGCAGTACTTC.